This T cell receptor (beta chain) was sequenced during a study of somatic mutations in cytotoxic T cells in rheumatoid arthritis (dated by TCRdb to 2017 to 2019). General notes on the study: Patient peripheral blood (approximately 30 ml EDTA) was drawn right after diagnosis and before any treatment started. Some T-cell populations stained with V beta antibodies were sorted by flow on a FACSAria II or Sony SH800 to nearly 100% purity, with sorted V beta1+ cells additionally subjected to TCRB sequencing. Whether expanded CD8+ T-cell clones in untreated, newly diagnosed rheumatoid arthritis carry somatic mutations was the study question, and clonality was characterized with TCRB deep sequencing. Patient and control groups had essentially identical median ages. TCRB deep sequencing was performed for roughly 66 rheumatoid arthritis patients and 20 healthy controls.

As concerns this clone: Its specific antigen is unknown. No base-level quality is on record; no much larger clone is a single base apart.

What the authors observed across the whole study: CD8+ T-cell clonality did not differ significantly between rheumatoid arthritis patients and age-matched healthy controls. No adjustment for multiple comparisons was made for the slight TRBV07 underrepresentation in patients. The largest CD8+ clone made up more than 20% of CD8+ cells in about an eighth of the roughly 65 patients, and blood and synovial fluid shared several identical CD8+ TCRB sequences. In patients, CD8+ clonality rose with age (Spearman r ≈ 0.49), which was not the case in healthy controls. The antigen targets of the expanded CD8+ clones were unknown, and absence from virus-specific databases did not rule out viral specificity.

On an AutoMACS, CD4+ and CD8+ cells were isolated via positive magnetic bead selection, and their purity was verified by flow cytometry. A TCR V beta antibody panel was used in flow cytometry to screen first for clonal expansions, which were then characterized by TCRB deep sequencing of sorted CD8+ fractions. Ficoll-Paque PLUS density gradient separation was used to isolate peripheral blood mononuclear cells. DNA was extracted from CD4-enriched, CD8-enriched or PBMC samples with Nucleospin Tissue or Tissue XS kits and quantified with a Qubit 2.0 fluorometer. Sequencing of TCRB CDR3 was done on genomic DNA with the immunoSEQ assay. The original pipeline was this. When patient CD8+ clones exceeding 1% were checked against published virus-specific TCRB sequences, only a few matched. Analyses were restricted to productive TCRB rearrangements. Defining a clone by its unique TCRB CDR3 sequence, the study calculated clonality as a productive clonality index derived from Shannon entropy. To calculate repertoire overlap between two samples, the template counts of each clone were considered relative to each sample's total templates. V-gene usage from TCRB sequencing and V-gene usage measured by flow cytometry were correlated (Spearman r of roughly 0.61). TCRdb retrieved this table from immuneACCESS and kept in-frame rearrangements only. Not all clones are present; in checked studies, unresolved V genes account for under half, and no reason is known for the remainder. V, J and clone size are taken as reported in that table, and D and trimming were inferred from the DNA itself. For this sample the table gives some 14,000 clones, of which over 65% were detected only once. Of the sample, around 28% falls within the top ten clones.

The germline V gene encodes CDR1 SGDLS and CDR2 YYNGEE. The CDR3 measures 15 amino acids from cysteine to phenylalanine. CDR3 DNA only is kept here, 45 bases in frame from base 1. The V end loses 4 bases and the J end loses 0 bases, and a stretch of 11 bases separates them. The rearranged chain carries TRBV9 and TRBJ1-3, with no confidently assigned D gene. The sequence came from an adult with rheumatoid arthritis. The sample comprised CD8+ T cells sorted from blood. The CDR3 reads as follows: CASSPGGGSGNTIYF. Read as DNA, the sequence is TGTGCCAGCAGCCCCGGCGGCGGCTCTGGAAACACCATATATTTT.